A single sample gave rise to the 30 T cell receptor beta chains below, sequenced in a study of shared clonotypes between healthy human individuals. Method: immunoSEQ multiplex PCR; TCRdb's copy keeps in-frame clones and lacks some. The sample records 2 million to 2.5 million clones, 85% to 95% being singletons. Selected positively for CCR7 and CD45RO-negative, naive CD8 cells excluded terminally differentiated effector memory CD45RA+ cells. Source material: naive CD8+ T cells from PBMCs. Source of these receptors: a man between 18 and 29 years old in good health. Some clones in this sample may be carry-over from other donors' samples.

In regard to this clone: This sample also contains other DNA sequences that code for the same CDR3. The DNA for the CDR3 is TGCGCCAGCAGCTTGGGCGAGAGCTCCTACAATGAGCAGTTCTTC. This codes for CASSLGESSYNEQFF. The chain recombines TRBV5-1 with TRBJ2-1; D gene ambiguous. In germline, CDR1 is SGHRS, CDR2 YFSETQ. Trimming shortened V by 0 bases and J by 0 bases, and 7 bases separated the two germline ends. The CDR3 has 15 amino acids. Combining the CDR3 with reference TRBV5-1 and TRBJ2-1 gives the whole variable domain KAGVTQTPRYLIKTRGQQVTLSCSPISGHRSVSWYQQTPGQGLQFLFEYFSETQRNKGNFPGRFSGRQFSNSRSEMNVSTLELGDSALYLCASSLGESSYNEQFFGPGTRLTVL.

This chain links TRBV2 with TRBJ1-3; the D is unclear. This CDR3 has 14 amino acids. CDR1 and CDR2 (germline): SNHLY, FYNNEI. The ends were cut back, 7 bases at V and 2 bases at J, with 12 bases in the middle. The CDR3 DNA reads as TGTGCCAGCATGGGCCCGACCCCTGGAAACACCATATATTTT. This codes for CASMGPTPGNTIYF.

V gene TRBV6-6 combines with J gene TRBJ2-5; 10 nucleotides line up with TRBD1. This CDR3 is built from 16 residues. Trimming took 3 bases from V and 2 from J; bases not matched to a gene: 6. CDR1 and CDR2 (germline): MNHNY, SVGAGI (reference sequence). Here the CDR3 DNA reads TGTGCCAGCAGTTATTCGACAGGGGGCTGGCAAGAGACCCAGTACTTC. Its protein product is CASSYSTGGWQETQYF.

This sequence joins TRBV4-1 and TRBJ2-1, with 13 positions matching TRBD2. Trimming took 2 bases from V and 0 from J; bases not matched to a gene: 7. Germline V gene data show CDR1 as MGHRA and CDR2 as YSYEKL. The CDR3 extends over 19 amino acids. In nucleotides, the CDR3 is TGCGCCAGCAGCCAATCCGGGACTAGCGGGAAGAGCTCCTACAATGAGCAGTTCTTC. Translation gives CASSQSGTSGKSSYNEQFF.

The V call is TRBV2, the J call TRBJ2-1; TRBD1 agrees at 12 bases. Losses at the gene ends were 8 bases for V and 8 bases for J; bases not matched to a gene: 1. There are 12 residues in the CDR3. CDR1 is SNHLY, CDR2 FYNNEI, per germline. The DNA of the CDR3 is TGTGCCAGCGGGACAGGGGGCGATGAGCAGTTCTTC. It encodes CASGTGGDEQFF.

This sequence joins TRBV15 and TRBJ2-7; tentative D call: TRBD2 (6 bases). Germline CDR1 LNHNV, CDR2 YYDKDF (reference sequence). CDR3 size: 16 residues. V was clipped by 0 bases and J by 9 bases, with 21 bases between them. The CDR3 DNA reads as TGTGCCACCAGCAGAGATTCCTGGCCTTGGACTATGGGGCAGTACTTC. It is translated as CATSRDSWPWTMGQYF.

The rearrangement joins TRBV29-1 to TRBJ2-2; perhaps TRBD2 as D (5 bases). The ends were cut back, 4 bases at V and 2 bases at J, with 8 bases in the middle. The CDR3 consists of 13 residues. Germline V gene data show CDR1 as SQVTM and CDR2 as ANQGSEA. CDR3 in amino acids: CSVAGENTGELFF. The CDR3 coding sequence is TGCAGCGTTGCCGGGGAAAACACCGGGGAGCTGTTTTTT.

The V call is TRBV5-1, the J call TRBJ2-3, with TRBD2 matching over 10 bases. V lost 0 bases, J lost 0 bases, and 7 bases stayed unmatched. The CDR3 is 18 amino acids. Germline values: CDR1 SGHRS, CDR2 YFSETQ. CDR3 DNA sequence: TGCGCCAGCAGCTTGGATAGCGGGGGGATTTCTAGCACAGATACGCAGTATTTT. This gives the protein CASSLDSGGISSTDTQYF.

The chain has TRBV11-2 and TRBJ2-7; a possible D gene is TRBD1 (5 bases). Germline CDR1 reads SGHAT; CDR2 reads FQNNGV. The CDR3 is made up of 14 amino acids. V lost 4 bases and J lost 6, with 16 bases in between. The CDR3 DNA sequence: TGTGCCAGCAGCTCCAGGGCCGGTGGGGTCGAGCAGTACTTC. Amino acids: CASSSRAGGVEQYF.

The chain uses TRBV27 and TRBJ2-7; D is unresolved. The CDR3 has 15 amino acids. Trimming left V 4 bases short and J 0 bases short, with 13 bases between. CDR1 is MNHEY and CDR2 is SMNVEV in the germline V gene (reference sequence). CDR3 DNA: TGTGCCAGCAGTTACGTAAAGGACGGCTCCTACGAGCAGTACTTC. The encoded protein is CASSYVKDGSYEQYF.

The chain employs TRBV6-5 and TRBJ2-3; D tentatively fits TRBD1 or TRBD2 (5 bases each). The CDR3 has 16 residues. The germline gives CDR1 MNHEY, CDR2 SVGAGI. V gave up 2 bases and J gave up 0 bases, with 12 bases separating them. CDR3 protein: CASSYGGSPSTDTQYF. DNA for the CDR3: TGTGCCAGCAGTTACGGGGGTAGCCCGAGCACAGATACGCAGTATTTT.

The V gene is TRBV28, the J gene TRBJ2-5; TRBD1 agrees at 8 bases. With 3 bases clipped from V and 5 bases from J, the junction kept 8 bases outside the gene matches. The CDR3 spans 15 residues. Germline CDR1 and CDR2: MDHEN and SYDVKM. The CDR3 DNA reads TGTGCCAGCAGTTTCCACAGGGGGGATGGGGAGACCCAGTACTTC. It encodes CASSFHRGDGETQYF.

DNA for the CDR3: TGTGCCAGCAGCTGGGGGACAGGCTACGAGCAGTACTTC. This encodes CASSWGTGYEQYF. The V call is TRBV11-3, the J call TRBJ2-7; 8 nucleotides match TRBD1. Germline CDR1 reads SGHNT; CDR2 reads YENEEA. With 4 bases clipped from V and 3 bases from J, the junction kept 2 bases outside the gene matches. This CDR3 comprises 13 residues.

This clone appeared once. The V and J genes are TRBV7-3 and TRBJ2-6, with D possibly being TRBD1 (5 bases). CDR1 and CDR2 from the germline V gene are SGHTA and FQGTGA. CDR3 length equals 19 residues. The ends were cut back, 4 bases at V and 0 bases at J, with 19 bases in the middle. CDR3 region: CASSSPPGGHNSGANVLTF. The CDR3 nucleotides read TGTGCCAGCAGCTCGCCGCCTGGCGGACATAACTCTGGGGCCAACGTCCTGACTTTC.

This clone has only one observation. This chain joins TRBV27 and TRBJ2-3, with D perhaps given as TRBD1 or TRBD2 (7 bases each). Trimming pared 5 bases from V and 2 bases from J, leaving 17 bases between. This CDR3 is 16 amino acids long. CDR1 is MNHEY and CDR2 is SMNVEV in the germline V gene (reference sequence). CDR3 in amino acids: CASSLIQGGLTDTQYF. The CDR3 DNA sequence: TGTGCCAGCAGTCTAATCCAGGGGGGGCTCACAGATACGCAGTATTTT.

V is TRBV19 and J is TRBJ1-4; unclear D gene. The CDR3 consists of 15 residues. The V end lost 4 bases, the J end lost 7 bases, and 16 bases lay between the germline ends. Germline CDR1 LNHDA, CDR2 SQIVND (reference sequence). Here the CDR3 DNA reads TGTGCCAGTAGTACTTGGACCGACGAGGGTGAAAAACTGTTTTTT. This sequence encodes CASSTWTDEGEKLFF. The whole variable domain, remainder taken from reference TRBV19 and TRBJ1-4, is DGGITQSPKYLFRKEGQNVTLSCEQNLNHDAMYWYRQDPGQGLRLIYYSQIVNDFQKGDIAEGYSVSREKKESFPLTVTSAQKNPTAFYLCASSTWTDEGEKLFFGSGTQLSVL.

The genes are TRBV7-9 and TRBJ1-4, with TRBD1 matching 7 bases. Germline V CDR1 and CDR2: SEHNR, FQNEAQ (reference sequence). J lost 0 bases, V lost 5 bases, and 6 bases had no gene match. This CDR3 region has 16 residues. This CDR3 is CASSRRDSPTNEKLFF. Here the CDR3 DNA reads TGTGCCAGCAGCAGAAGGGACAGCCCAACTAATGAAAAACTGTTTTTT.

The genes are TRBV4-1 and TRBJ2-2, with 10 bases matching TRBD2. The CDR3 extends over 16 amino acids. The trim removed 2 bases at V and 5 bases at J, leaving 5 bases unmatched. CDR1 is MGHRA, CDR2 YSYEKL, per germline. CDR3 region: CASSQPLAGVTGELFF. CDR3 DNA: TGCGCCAGCAGCCAACCCCTAGCGGGAGTTACCGGGGAGCTGTTTTTT.

This sequence joins TRBV5-1 and TRBJ2-7; TRBD2 aligns across 7 bases. V lost 0 bases and J lost 2; bases outside the gene matches: 5. The CDR3 is made up of 15 amino acids. The germline gives CDR1 SGHRS, CDR2 YFSETQ. The CDR3 DNA reads as TGCGCCAGCAGCTTGGTCCCGGGGGGAGCCTACGAGCAGTACTTC. It specifies CASSLVPGGAYEQYF.

The chain recombines TRBV19 with TRBJ2-7, with 11 bases identical to TRBD1. CDR3 size: 15 residues. The germline CDR1 and CDR2 sequences are LNHDA and SQIVND (reference sequence). The V and J ends lost 6 bases and 1 base, in that order; junction bases with no gene match: 5. The CDR3 sequence is CASRVGTGGSYEQYF. CDR3 coding DNA: TGTGCCAGTAGGGTAGGGACAGGGGGTTCCTACGAGCAGTACTTC.

Of note for this clone: This sample includes further DNA sequences coding for the same CDR3. The chain employs TRBV5-1 and TRBJ2-7, with D maybe TRBD2 (5 bases). V lost 2 bases and J lost 1, with 7 bases in between. The germline V gene has CDR1 SGHRS and CDR2 YFSETQ. The length of the CDR3 is 13 residues. This chain's CDR3 is CASSFGDSYEQYF. CDR3 sequence (DNA): TGCGCCAGCAGCTTCGGGGATTCCTACGAGCAGTACTTC.

The CDR3 region has the DNA TGTGCCAGCTCACCCGGCAGGGGAGGGCCAGCTAACTATGGCTACACCTTC. Encoded protein: CASSPGRGGPANYGYTF. The chain combines TRBV18 with TRBJ1-2; D may be TRBD1 (6 bases). The V gene's germline CDR1 is KGHSH and CDR2 LQKENI. CDR3 length equals 17 residues. Trimming removed 3 bases from V and 0 bases from J, with 17 bases in between.

This chain uses TRBV2 with TRBJ2-3; TRBD2 matches at 11 bases. CDR3 size: 16 residues. CDR1 SNHLY and CDR2 FYNNEI come from the germline V gene. V was pared by 2 bases and J by 2 bases, with 3 bases of the junction left unmatched. This CDR3 is CASSERTSGFTDTQYF. The CDR3 DNA follows: TGTGCCAGCAGTGAACGGACTAGCGGGTTCACAGATACGCAGTATTTT.

The rearrangement uses TRBV19 and TRBJ2-6; D remains unclear. Germline V lookup: CDR1 LNHDA, CDR2 SQIVND (reference sequence). CDR3 length: 16 residues. The V end lost 7 bases, the J end lost 0 bases, and 13 bases lay between the germline ends. CDR3 in amino acids: CASNARLRSGANVLTF. The CDR3 coding sequence is TGTGCCAGTAACGCACGCCTACGCTCTGGGGCCAACGTCCTGACTTTC.

V is TRBV4-2 and J is TRBJ2-3, with a weak D call TRBD2 (6 bases). Germline assignment: CDR1 LGHNA and CDR2 YNFKEQ. Trimming took off 2 bases at V and 3 bases at J, with 18 bases between the two ends. The CDR3 extends over 17 amino acids. CDR3: CASSQRRRDGGTDTQYF. In DNA, the CDR3 is TGTGCCAGCAGCCAAAGAAGGCGGGATGGGGGAACAGATACGCAGTATTTT.

Comment on this clone: Within the sample, other DNA sequences also encode this same CDR3. The V and J genes are TRBV5-6 and TRBJ1-1; D gene ambiguous. The V gene's germline CDR1 is SGHDT and CDR2 YYEEEE. The CDR3 contains 13 residues. V lost 1 base and J 5 bases, leaving 9 bases between the germline ends. This chain's CDR3 is CASSLRGGTEAFF. Written as DNA, the CDR3 is TGTGCCAGCAGCTTGCGGGGTGGGACTGAAGCTTTCTTT.

The rearrangement links TRBV30 to TRBJ2-7; tentatively, D is TRBD1 (5 bases). CDR3 size: 13 residues. CDR1 is GTSNPN and CDR2 is SVGIG in the germline V gene (reference sequence). Trimming took off 4 bases at V and 2 bases at J, with 12 bases between the two ends. The CDR3 DNA is TGTGCCTGGATGGCGGACACTGCCTACGAGCAGTACTTC. This sequence encodes CAWMADTAYEQYF.

J is TRBJ1-2 and V is TRBV11-2; TRBD1 is a possible D gene (5 bases). CDR3 size: 16 residues. V was cut by 5 bases and J by 3 bases, with 19 bases left in between. Germline V gene lookup returns CDR1 SGHAT and CDR2 FQNNGV. CDR3: CASSPMRGDWDYGYTF. The CDR3 DNA sequence: TGTGCCAGCAGCCCCATGCGGGGGGACTGGGACTATGGCTACACCTTC.

The chain employs TRBV11-2 and TRBJ2-1; D might be TRBD1 or TRBD2, each matching 6 bases. V was trimmed by 1 base and J by 2 bases, leaving 12 bases between them. This CDR3 contains 16 residues. The germline CDR1 and CDR2 sequences are SGHAT and FQNNGV. The CDR3 sequence: CASSLGRDIPYNEQFF. In nucleotides, the CDR3 is TGTGCCAGCAGCTTAGGGCGGGACATTCCCTACAATGAGCAGTTCTTC.

The table lists this clone with a count of one. The chain links TRBV19 to TRBJ1-2, with unresolved D. The CDR3 contains 13 residues. Trimming took 3 bases from V and 4 from J, leaving 9 bases between them. The germline V gene encodes CDR1 LNHDA and CDR2 SQIVND (reference sequence). CDR3 DNA sequence: TGTGCCAGTAGTATTTCCCGCGGCTATGGCTACACCTTC. Encoded protein: CASSISRGYGYTF. Full variable domain (outside the CDR3, taken from reference TRBV19 and TRBJ1-2): DGGITQSPKYLFRKEGQNVTLSCEQNLNHDAMYWYRQDPGQGLRLIYYSQIVNDFQKGDIAEGYSVSREKKESFPLTVTSAQKNPTAFYLCASSISRGYGYTFGSGTRLTVV.